This T cell receptor (beta chain) was recorded in a study of blood T cell repertoires in COVID-19. Whole-study context: Italy, Spain and the United States were the sources of the convalescent and acute COVID-19 samples. The cDNA or gDNA used as material had been derived from T cells, B-cell-depleted T cells, or PBMCs.

V lost 0 bases and J 8 bases, leaving 16 bases between the germline ends. Germline assignment: CDR1 KGHSH and CDR2 LQKENI. This CDR3 region has 16 residues. In the original processing: It was from reference gene primer amplification that nucleated cell counts were estimated. Some clones are missing from TCRdb's copy, which holds only in-frame ones; the method was immunoSEQ multiplex PCR. V and J calls and clone size come straight from that table; D and trimming were deduced from the DNA. The sample contains about 70,000 clones, approximately 79% of which appear only once. This clonotype was sampled from a woman aged 55-70 years with acute or convalescent COVID-19. The chain links TRBV18 to TRBJ1-4; D is possibly TRBD1 (5 bases). The sequenced material came from peripheral blood. The CDR3 nucleotides read TGTGCCAGCTCACCACCGGCAGGGAGGGGAGAGGAAAAACTGTTTTTT. Translated, it gives CASSPPAGRGEEKLFF.